This T cell receptor (beta chain) was obtained from a study of cytotoxic CD8 clonotypes in ibrutinib-treated CLL. Study as a whole: Complete response was seen in 2 patients and partial in some 24; about 12 progressed and 14 stayed remitted after a median roughly 65 months. Study-wide findings and caveats: Baseline clonality exceeded age-matched healthy donors and tracked circulating CD8+ T-cell counts. A rise in clonality was seen at ibrutinib response, and a fall back toward baseline was seen at progression. Under treatment, the uncommon public clonotypes either contracted or remained stable.

Clones were sequenced by immunoSEQ multiplex PCR, and TCRdb holds only the in-frame ones, with some missing. The repertoire holds some 300,000 clones, with about 77% as singletons. CDR3 length equals 16 residues. Germline CDR1 and CDR2: SGHDT and YYEEEE. As regards this clone: Its specificity is not known. Mismatch with germline at one junction end may stem from a read error.

The source of this sequence is a human donor with chronic lymphocytic leukemia. The V call is TRBV5-6, the J call TRBJ2-1, with D possibly matching TRBD2 (6 bases). The source was PBMCs, collected before ibrutinib treatment. CDR3 sequence (DNA): TGTGCCAGCAGCGATGGCACGGGAGAGTCCTCCAATGAGCAGTTCTTC. Its protein is CASSDGTGESSNEQFF.